This entry features one TCR beta chain sequence. Its antigen remains unknown. This record belongs to a study of T cells after yellow fever vaccination. Study observations and caveats: Shared CD4/CD8 clonotypes were a small share, likely from convergent recombination. Primary-vaccination clones mostly resurfaced post-booster (about 95% CD4, just under 90% CD8).

A universal primer site and UMIs were added as TCR cDNA was made by 5'RACE template switching. One entry per CDR3 protein results from TCRdb running MiXCR on the 5' RACE reads. The sample lists under 150,000 distinct CDR3 sequences; about 16% were seen once. This TCR came from a man between 18 and 35 years old who received the YFV17D yellow fever vaccine. The sample here was CD8+ T cells sorted from PBMCs, taken 5 days after the yellow fever booster vaccination.

CDR3 loop: CARGSGGGEQFF. Written as DNA, the CDR3 is TGTGCCCGCGGTTCGGGGGGAGGTGAGCAGTTCTTC. V gene TRBV30 combines with J gene TRBJ2-1, with TRBD2 identical over 7 bases. The length of the CDR3 is 12 residues. The germline V gene has CDR1 GTSNPN and CDR2 SVGIG (reference sequence). The V gene end was trimmed by 8 bases and the J gene end by 9 bases; junction bases not matched to a gene: 10. Variable domain in full (rest from reference TRBV30 and TRBJ2-1): SQTIHQWPATLVQPVGSPLSLECTVEGTSNPNLYWYRQAAGRGLQLLFYSVGIGQISSEVPQNLSASRPQDRQFILSSKKLLLSDSGFYLCARGSGGGEQFFGPGTRLTVL.